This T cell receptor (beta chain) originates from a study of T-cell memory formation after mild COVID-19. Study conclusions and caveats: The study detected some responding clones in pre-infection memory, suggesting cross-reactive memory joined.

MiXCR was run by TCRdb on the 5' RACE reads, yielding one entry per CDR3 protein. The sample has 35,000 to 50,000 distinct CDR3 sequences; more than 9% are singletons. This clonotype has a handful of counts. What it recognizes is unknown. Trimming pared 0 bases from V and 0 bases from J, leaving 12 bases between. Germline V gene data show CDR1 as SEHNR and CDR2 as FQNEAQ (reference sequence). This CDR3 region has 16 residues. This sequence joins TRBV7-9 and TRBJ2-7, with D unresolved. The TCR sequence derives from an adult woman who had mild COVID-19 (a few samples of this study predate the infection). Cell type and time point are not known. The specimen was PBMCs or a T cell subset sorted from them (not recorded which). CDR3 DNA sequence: TGTGCCAGCAGCTTAGCCTCTGGACCGTCCTCCTACGAGCAGTACTTC. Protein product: CASSLASGPSSYEQYF.